A single T cell receptor (beta chain) is shown here with its context. This clonotype came up many times. The antigen it binds to is not known. No clone much larger than this one lies a single base away; base qualities are absent. Sequencing took place on an Illumina HiSeq 1500. The public reads were run again by TCRdb, first through fastp at Q25 and then through MiXCR, and only productive beta chains were kept. Each entry merges the rows of one CDR3 protein and shows their most common DNA and genes. Counted in this sample were under 200,000 distinct CDR3 sequences; roughly 9.8% of them appeared once. The ten largest clones capture roughly 5.1% of the sample. This sample was included in a study of T cell repertoires in cytomegalovirus infection (dated 2019 in TCRdb). About the investigation overall: The HLA type of each donor mattered for the analysis, because public TCR beta signatures pointed to carriage of CMV infection along with the matching HLA type. The paper's findings and limits, for the study overall: The ex vivo response was dominated by HLA-C-restricted CMV-specific TCR beta clonotypes, and the single most frequent clonotype in two of eight donors was supplied by these HLA-C-restricted clonotypes. Carriers of CMV infection plus the relevant HLA type were discriminated by the cumulative frequency of public TCR beta family members in the study cohort and in an independent 352-donor cohort.

There are 15 amino acids in the CDR3, from cysteine to phenylalanine inclusive. The entry retains the CDR3 DNA only, 45 bases that are in frame from base 1. V is pruned by 3 bases and J by 4 bases, leaving 2 bases of the junction without a gene match. The CDR1 and CDR2 encoded by the germline V gene are SGHVS and FQNEAQ. The chain is encoded by TRBV7-8 joined to TRBJ2-5; 13 bases in between match TRBD2. The source is a human donor in good health (CMV status not recorded). Some clones in this sample may be carry-over from other donors' samples. The sequenced sample consisted of PBMCs. The DNA sequence is given as TGTGCCAGCAGCTTCACTAGCGGGGGGGTAGAGACCCAGTACTTC. Translation gives CASSFTSGGVETQYF.